The clone carrying this T cell receptor (beta chain) showed up just a few times. What it recognizes is unknown. J lost 8 bases, V lost 5 bases, and 6 bases had no gene match. Germline V lookup: CDR1 WSHSY, CDR2 SAAADI. This CDR3 contains 13 residues. This entry comes from a study of cytomegalovirus exposure and HLA in healthy donors. Study conclusions and caveats: As a later analysis showed, a missense DCLRE1C variant was linked to trimming of TCR beta V- and J-genes. The sole available immune exposure information was CMV serostatus. Prior analysis indicated that the majority of TCR beta V segments exhibited productivity approximately 90% or approximately 30% of the time.

The PCR had 60 Vbeta and 13 Jbeta primers. Measured with immunoSEQ multiplex PCR; TCRdb has only the in-frame clones, and not every one. The sample carries some 220,000 clones, approximately 82% recorded once. The source material was PBMCs. The chain uses TRBV10-2 and TRBJ1-2; 9 positions agree with TRBD1. This clonotype was sampled from a middle-aged woman in good health and CMV-seronegative. The CDR3 sequence is CASSRTGAGGYTF. DNA for the CDR3: TGCGCCAGCAGTCGGACAGGGGCAGGGGGCTACACCTTC.